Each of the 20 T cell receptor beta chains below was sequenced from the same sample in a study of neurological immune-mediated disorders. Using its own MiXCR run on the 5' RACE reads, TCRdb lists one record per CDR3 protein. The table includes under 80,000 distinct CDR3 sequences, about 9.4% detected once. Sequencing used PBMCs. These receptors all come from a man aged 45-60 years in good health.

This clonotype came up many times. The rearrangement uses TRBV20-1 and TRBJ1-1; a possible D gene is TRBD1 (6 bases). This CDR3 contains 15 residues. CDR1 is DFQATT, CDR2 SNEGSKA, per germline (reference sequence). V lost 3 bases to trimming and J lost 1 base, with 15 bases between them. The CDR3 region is CSASGGRGWNTEAFF. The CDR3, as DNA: TGCAGTGCTAGCGGGGGGCGCGGGTGGAACACTGAAGCTTTCTTT.

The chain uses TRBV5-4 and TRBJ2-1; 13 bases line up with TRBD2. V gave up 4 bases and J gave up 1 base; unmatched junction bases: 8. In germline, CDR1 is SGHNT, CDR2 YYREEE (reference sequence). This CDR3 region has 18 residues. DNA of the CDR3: TGTGCCAGCAGCCGGACTAGCGGGAGAGGGTTTTCCTACAATGAGCAGTTCTTC. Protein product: CASSRTSGRGFSYNEQFF.

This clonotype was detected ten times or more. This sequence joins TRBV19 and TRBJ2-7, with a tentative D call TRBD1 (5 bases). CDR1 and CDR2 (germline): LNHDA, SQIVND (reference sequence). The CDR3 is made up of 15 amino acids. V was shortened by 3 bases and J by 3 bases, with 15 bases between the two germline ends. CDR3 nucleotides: TGTGCCAGTAGTATTTCTTGGCAGGGCTACTACGAGCAGTACTTC. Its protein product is CASSISWQGYYEQYF.

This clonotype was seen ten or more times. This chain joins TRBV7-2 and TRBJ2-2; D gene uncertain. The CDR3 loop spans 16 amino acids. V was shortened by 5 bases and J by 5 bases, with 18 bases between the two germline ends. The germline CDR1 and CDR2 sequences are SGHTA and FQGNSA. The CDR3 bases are TGTGCCAGCAGCACCCGACTGGCCTCCCAGACCGGGGAGCTGTTTTTT. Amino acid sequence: CASSTRLASQTGELFF.

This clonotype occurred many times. CDR3 amino acids: CASSPSGTRNTDTQYF. Written as DNA, the CDR3 is TGTGCCAGCAGCCCCTCCGGTACGCGAAACACAGATACGCAGTATTTT. The chain is built from TRBV7-2 and TRBJ2-3; the D is unclear. Germline V lookup: CDR1 SGHTA, CDR2 FQGNSA. CDR3 length: 16 amino acids. Between the trimmed V and J ends, which lost 5 bases and 2 bases, there was a span of 17 bases. The whole variable domain, remainder taken from reference TRBV7-2 and TRBJ2-3, is GAGVSQSPSNKVTEKGKDVELRCDPISGHTALYWYRQSLGQGLEFLIYFQGNSAPDKSGLPSDRFSAERTGGSVSTLTIQRTQQEDSAVYLCASSPSGTRNTDTQYFGPGTRLTVL.

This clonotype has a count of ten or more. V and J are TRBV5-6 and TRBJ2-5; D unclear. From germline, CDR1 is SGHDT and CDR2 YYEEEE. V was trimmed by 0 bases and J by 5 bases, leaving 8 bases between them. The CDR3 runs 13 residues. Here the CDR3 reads CASSLGSSETQYF. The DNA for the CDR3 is TGTGCCAGCAGCTTGGGGTCCTCGGAGACCCAGTACTTC.

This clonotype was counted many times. CDR3 nucleotides: TGCGCCAGCAGCTCGGGACAGGCCTTTGAAGCTTTCTTT. Translating it yields CASSSGQAFEAFF. The chain joins TRBV5-1 to TRBJ1-1, with TRBD1 identical over 8 bases. The V gene's germline CDR1 is SGHRS and CDR2 YFSETQ. Trimming at V came to 3 bases and at J to 7 bases, leaving 5 bases not matched to a gene. This CDR3 spans 13 amino acids.

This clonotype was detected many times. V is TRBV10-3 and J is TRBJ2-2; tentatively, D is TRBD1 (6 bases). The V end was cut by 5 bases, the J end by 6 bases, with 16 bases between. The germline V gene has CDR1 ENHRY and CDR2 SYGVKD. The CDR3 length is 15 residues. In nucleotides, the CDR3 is TGTGCCATCAGTAACAGGGCCCAGCTCGCCGGGGAGCTGTTTTTT. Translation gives CAISNRAQLAGELFF.

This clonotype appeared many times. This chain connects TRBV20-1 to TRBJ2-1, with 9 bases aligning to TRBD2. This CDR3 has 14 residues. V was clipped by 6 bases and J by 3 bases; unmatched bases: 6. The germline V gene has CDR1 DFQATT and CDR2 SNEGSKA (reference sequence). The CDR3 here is CSASGSGGYNEQFF. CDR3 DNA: TGCAGTGCCTCGGGTAGCGGGGGCTACAATGAGCAGTTCTTC.

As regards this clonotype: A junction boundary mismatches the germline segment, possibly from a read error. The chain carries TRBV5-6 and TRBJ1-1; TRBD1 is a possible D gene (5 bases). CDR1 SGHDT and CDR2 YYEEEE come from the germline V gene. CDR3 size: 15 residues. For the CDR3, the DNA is TGTTCCAGCATCCGCGGGAGTAGGGGTACCACTGAAGCTTTCTTT. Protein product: CSSIRGSRGTTEAFF.

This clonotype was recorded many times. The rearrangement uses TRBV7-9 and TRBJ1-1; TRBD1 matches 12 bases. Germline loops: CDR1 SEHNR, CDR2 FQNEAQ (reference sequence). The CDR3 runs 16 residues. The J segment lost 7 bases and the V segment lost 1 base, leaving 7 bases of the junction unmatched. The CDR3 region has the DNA TGTGCCAGCAGCTTAGATTACGGGACAGGGGGCTTTGAAGCTTTCTTT. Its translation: CASSLDYGTGGFEAFF.

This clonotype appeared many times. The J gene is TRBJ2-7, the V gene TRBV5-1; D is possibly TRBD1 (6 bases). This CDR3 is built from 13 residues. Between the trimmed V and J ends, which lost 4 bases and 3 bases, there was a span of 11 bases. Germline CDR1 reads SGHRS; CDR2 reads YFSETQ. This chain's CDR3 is CASSPGHDYEQYF. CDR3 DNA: TGCGCCAGCAGCCCGGGACATGACTACGAGCAGTACTTC.

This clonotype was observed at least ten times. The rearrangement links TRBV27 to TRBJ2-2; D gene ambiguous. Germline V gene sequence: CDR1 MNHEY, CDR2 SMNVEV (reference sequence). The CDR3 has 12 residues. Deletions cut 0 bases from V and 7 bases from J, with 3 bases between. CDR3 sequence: CASSLSSGELFF. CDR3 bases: TGTGCCAGCAGTTTATCGAGCGGGGAGCTGTTTTTT.

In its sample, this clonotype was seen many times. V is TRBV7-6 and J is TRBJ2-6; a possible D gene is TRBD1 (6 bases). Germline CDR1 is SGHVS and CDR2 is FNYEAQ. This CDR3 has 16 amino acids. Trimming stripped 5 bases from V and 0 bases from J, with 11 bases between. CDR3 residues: CASSRDINSGANVLTF. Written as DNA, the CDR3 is TGTGCCAGCAGCCGGGACATAAACTCTGGGGCCAACGTCCTGACTTTC.

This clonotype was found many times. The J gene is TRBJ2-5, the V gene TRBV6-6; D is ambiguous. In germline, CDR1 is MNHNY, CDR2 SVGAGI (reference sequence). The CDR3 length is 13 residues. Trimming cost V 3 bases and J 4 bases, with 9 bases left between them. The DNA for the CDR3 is TGTGCCAGCAGTTATTGGAATACAGAGACCCAGTACTTC. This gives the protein CASSYWNTETQYF.

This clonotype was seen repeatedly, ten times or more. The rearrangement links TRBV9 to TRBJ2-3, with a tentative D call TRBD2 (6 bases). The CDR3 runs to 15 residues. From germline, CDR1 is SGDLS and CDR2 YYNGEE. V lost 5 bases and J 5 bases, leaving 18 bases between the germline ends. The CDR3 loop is CASSPSGTSRDTQYF. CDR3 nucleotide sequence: TGTGCCAGCAGTCCTTCCGGGACTTCCAGAGATACGCAGTATTTT. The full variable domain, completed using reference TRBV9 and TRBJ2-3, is DSGVTQTPKHLITATGQRVTLRCSPRSGDLSVYWYQQSLDQGLQFLIQYYNGEERAKGNILERFSAQQFPDLHSELNLSSLELGDSALYFCASSPSGTSRDTQYFGPGTRLTVL.

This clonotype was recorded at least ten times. In DNA, the CDR3 is TGCAGCGGGACAGAGTCTAACTATGGCTACACCTTC. Its translation is CSGTESNYGYTF. The chain is built from TRBV29-1 and TRBJ1-2; perhaps TRBD1 as D (6 bases). Between the trimmed V and J ends, which lost 7 bases and 0 bases, there was a span of 9 bases. CDR3 length: 12 amino acids. CDR1 is SQVTM, CDR2 ANQGSEA, per germline.

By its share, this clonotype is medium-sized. CDR3 loop: CASSPSTDTQYF. CDR3 in DNA: TGTGCCAGCAGCCCAAGCACAGATACGCAGTATTTT. The V gene is TRBV7-9, the J gene TRBJ2-3; D ambiguous. Germline assignment: CDR1 SEHNR and CDR2 FQNEAQ (reference sequence). The V end was cut by 5 bases, the J end by 0 bases, with 3 bases between. This CDR3 contains 12 residues.

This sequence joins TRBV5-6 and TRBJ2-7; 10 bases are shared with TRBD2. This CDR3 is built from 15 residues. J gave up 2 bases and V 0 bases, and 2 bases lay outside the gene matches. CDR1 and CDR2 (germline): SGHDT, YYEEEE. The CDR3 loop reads CASSLGLAGTYEQYF. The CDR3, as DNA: TGTGCCAGCAGCTTGGGACTAGCGGGCACCTACGAGCAGTACTTC.

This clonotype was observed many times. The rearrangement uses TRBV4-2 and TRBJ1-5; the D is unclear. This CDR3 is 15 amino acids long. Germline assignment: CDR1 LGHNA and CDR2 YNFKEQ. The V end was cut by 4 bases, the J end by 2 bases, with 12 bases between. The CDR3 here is CASSPRGGGNQPQHF. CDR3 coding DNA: TGTGCCAGCAGCCCTCGTGGCGGGGGCAATCAGCCCCAGCATTTT.